The 11 T cell receptor beta chains given below trace back to one sample, sequenced in a study of T-cell memory formation after mild COVID-19. TCRdb processed the 5' RACE reads anew with MiXCR; each CDR3 protein has one entry. The repertoire holds roughly 310,000 distinct CDR3 sequences, more than 15% seen once, with 22% in the top ten. Input material: PBMCs or a T cell subset sorted from them (not recorded which). These receptors all stem from a man between 18 and 35 years old who had mild COVID-19 (a few samples of this study predate the infection). Cell type and time point are not known.

The chain employs TRBV6-2 or TRBV6-3 and TRBJ1-6; no clear D. CDR1 is MNHEY, CDR2 SVGEGT, per germline. V lost 0 bases, J lost 7 bases, and 10 bases lay in between. The CDR3 is 15 residues long. For the CDR3, the DNA is TGTGCCAGCAGTTACTCGATTGGTGAGAATTCACCCCTCCACTTT. The encoded protein is CASSYSIGENSPLHF.

The V call is TRBV7-9, the J call TRBJ2-7, with 9 bases fitting TRBD1. The germline gives CDR1 SEHNR, CDR2 FQNEAQ (reference sequence). CDR3 size: 16 residues. The junction had 5 bases not matched to a gene; V was cut back by 2 bases and J by 0 bases. The CDR3 coding sequence is TGTGCCAGCAGCTTACCGGGACAGGGACTCTCCTACGAGCAGTACTTC. This encodes CASSLPGQGLSYEQYF. Combining the CDR3 with reference TRBV7-9 and TRBJ2-7 gives the whole variable domain DTGVSQNPRHKITKRGQNVTFRCDPISEHNRLYWYRQTLGQGPEFLTYFQNEAQLEKSRLLSDRFSAERPKGSFSTLEIQRTEQGDSAMYLCASSLPGQGLSYEQYFGPGTRLTVT.

In this sample, this clonotype turned up a few times. V is TRBV4-3 and J is TRBJ1-1; tentatively, D is TRBD1 (5 bases). This CDR3 has 14 amino acids. Germline V lookup: CDR1 LGHNA, CDR2 YSLEER. Trimming took 0 bases from V and 5 from J, leaving 10 bases between them. As DNA, the CDR3 is TGCGCCAGCAGCCAAGATTGGGGGGTAACTGAAGCTTTCTTT. Protein sequence: CASSQDWGVTEAFF.

A remark on this clonotype: This sequence may be a read error, since a much larger clone differs from it by one base. The rearrangement uses TRBV11-2 and TRBJ2-1, with TRBD1 identical over 7 bases. V lost 3 bases to trimming and J lost 7 bases; unmatched junction nucleotides: 9. The V gene's germline CDR1 is SGHAT and CDR2 FQNNGV. CDR3 length equals 15 residues. CDR3 loop: CASSLGVTGQNEQFF. CDR3 coding DNA: TGTGCCAGCAGCTTGGGGGTGACAGGGCAGAATGAGCAGTTCTTC.

Only a few counts were recorded for this clonotype. This chain links TRBV3-1 with TRBJ2-7, with D possibly matching TRBD2 (6 bases). The CDR3 runs 16 residues. Germline lookup yields CDR1 LGHDT and CDR2 YNNKEL (reference sequence). V lost 0 bases to trimming and J lost 2 bases, with 14 bases between them. As DNA, the CDR3 is TGTGCCAGCAGCCAAGATTGGGGGACTCAAGCCTACGAGCAGTACTTC. Its protein product is CASSQDWGTQAYEQYF.

This clonotype was observed a few times. The chain links TRBV27 to TRBJ2-1, with TRBD2 matching over 7 bases. This CDR3 spans 12 amino acids. The trim removed 5 bases at V and 11 bases at J, leaving 6 bases unmatched. The germline V gene has CDR1 MNHEY and CDR2 SMNVEV (reference sequence). The CDR3 nucleotides are TGTGCCAGCAGTACTAACGGGGGGAAGCAGTTCTTC. This encodes CASSTNGGKQFF.

The rearrangement links TRBV6-2 or TRBV6-3 to TRBJ1-1; D is possibly TRBD1 (5 bases). The CDR3 spans 11 residues. Trimming took off 4 bases at V and 11 bases at J, with 11 bases between the two ends. Germline-derived CDR1 and CDR2 are MNHEY and SVGEGT. The CDR3 protein is CASSSGVAAFF. CDR3 coding DNA: TGTGCCAGCAGTTCGGGGGTGGCGGCTTTCTTT.

This clonotype came up a few times. This rearrangement joins TRBV2 to TRBJ1-1, with no clear D. Per the germline V gene, CDR1 is SNHLY and CDR2 is FYNNEI. CDR3 size: 15 residues. V was shortened by 4 bases and J by 2 bases, with 14 bases between the two germline ends. The CDR3 DNA reads as TGTGCCAGCAGTGGCGTGGCGGGAGCAAACACTGAAGCTTTCTTT. Amino acids: CASSGVAGANTEAFF.

This clonotype was recorded a few times. The CDR3 DNA reads as TGCAGTGCTAGGAAATCGACAGGGAGGACAGATACGCAGTATTTT. Protein sequence: CSARKSTGRTDTQYF. The V and J genes are TRBV20-1 and TRBJ2-3; maybe TRBD1 (7 bases). CDR1 is DFQATT, CDR2 SNEGSKA, per germline (reference sequence). This CDR3 contains 15 residues. V lost 3 bases and J 3 bases, leaving 16 bases between the germline ends.

This clonotype was recorded many times. The rearrangement links TRBV4-2 to TRBJ2-1; D is unresolved. This CDR3 has 15 residues. Trimming left V 2 bases short and J 2 bases short, with 10 bases between. CDR1 is LGHNA, CDR2 YNFKEQ, per germline. The DNA of the CDR3 is TGTGCCAGCAGCCAAAGATCGCGTGCCTACAATGAGCAGTTCTTC. As protein: CASSQRSRAYNEQFF.

The chain employs TRBV5-1 and TRBJ2-7; possible D gene TRBD2, 7 bases. The ends were cut back, 2 bases at V and 3 bases at J, with 18 bases in the middle. Germline assignment: CDR1 SGHRS and CDR2 YFSETQ. CDR3 length: 16 residues. The CDR3 bases are TGCGCCAGCAGCTTATCGGGGGGCGCGTTAGGCTACGAGCAGTACTTC. This translates into CASSLSGGALGYEQYF.